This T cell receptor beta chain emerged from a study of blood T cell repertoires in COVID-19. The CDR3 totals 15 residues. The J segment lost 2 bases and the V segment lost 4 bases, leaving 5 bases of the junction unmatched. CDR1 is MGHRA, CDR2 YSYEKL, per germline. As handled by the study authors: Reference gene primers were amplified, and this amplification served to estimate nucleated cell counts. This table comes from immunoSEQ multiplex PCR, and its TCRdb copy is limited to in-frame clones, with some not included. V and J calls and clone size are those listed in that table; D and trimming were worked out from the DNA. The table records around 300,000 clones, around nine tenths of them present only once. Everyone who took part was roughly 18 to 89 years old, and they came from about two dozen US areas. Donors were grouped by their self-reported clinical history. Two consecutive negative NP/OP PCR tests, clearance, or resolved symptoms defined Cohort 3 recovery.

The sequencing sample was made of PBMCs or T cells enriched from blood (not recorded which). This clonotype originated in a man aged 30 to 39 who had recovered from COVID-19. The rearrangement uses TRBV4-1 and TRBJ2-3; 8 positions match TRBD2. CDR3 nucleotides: TGCGCCAGCAGCCTCATAGCGGGGAACACAGATACGCAGTATTTT. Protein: CASSLIAGNTDTQYF.